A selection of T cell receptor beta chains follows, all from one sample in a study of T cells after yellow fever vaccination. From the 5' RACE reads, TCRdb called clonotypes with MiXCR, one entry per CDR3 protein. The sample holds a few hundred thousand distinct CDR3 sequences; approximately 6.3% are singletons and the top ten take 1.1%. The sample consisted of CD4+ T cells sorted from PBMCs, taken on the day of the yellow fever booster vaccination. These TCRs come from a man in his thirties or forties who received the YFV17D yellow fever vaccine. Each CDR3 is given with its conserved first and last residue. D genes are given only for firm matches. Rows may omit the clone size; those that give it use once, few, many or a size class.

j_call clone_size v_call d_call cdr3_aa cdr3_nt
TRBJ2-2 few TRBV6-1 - CASSPWGRTGELFF TGTGCCAGCAGCCCGTGGGGGCGCACCGGGGAGCTGTTTTTT
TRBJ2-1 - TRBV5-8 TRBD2 CASSLGLAGLTYNEQFF TGTGCCAGCAGCTTGGGACTAGCGGGTCTGACTTACAATGAGCAGTTCTTC
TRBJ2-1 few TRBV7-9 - CASSFDYTYNEQFF TGTGCCAGCAGCTTCGACTACACCTACAATGAGCAGTTCTTC
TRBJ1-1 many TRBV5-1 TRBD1 CASSLQGAATEAFF TGCGCCAGCAGCTTACAGGGGGCTGCCACTGAAGCTTTCTTT
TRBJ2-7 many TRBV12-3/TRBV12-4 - CASSRGGYEQYF TGTGCCAGCAGCCGAGGGGGTTACGAGCAGTACTTC
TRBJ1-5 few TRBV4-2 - CASSQDPGPYSNQPQHF TGTGCCAGCAGCCAAGACCCGGGACCCTATAGCAATCAGCCCCAGCATTTT
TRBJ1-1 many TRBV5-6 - CASSFPGRNTEAFF TGTGCCAGCAGCTTCCCAGGGAGAAACACTGAAGCTTTCTTT
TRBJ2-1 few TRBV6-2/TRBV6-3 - CASSRFGTTTSFEQFF TGTGCCAGCAGCCGCTTTGGGACAACTACCTCATTTGAGCAGTTCTTC
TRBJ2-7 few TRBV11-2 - CASSLRSLTFYEQYF TGTGCCAGCAGCCTAAGGTCTTTAACCTTCTACGAGCAGTACTTC
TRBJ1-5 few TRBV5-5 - CASSLAPQQHQPQHF TGTGCCAGCAGCTTGGCCCCCCAGCAACATCAGCCCCAGCATTTT
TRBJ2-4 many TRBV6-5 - CASSRGALAKNIQYF TGTGCCAGCAGCAGAGGGGCCTTAGCCAAAAACATTCAGTACTTC
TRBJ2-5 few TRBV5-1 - CASSPGAGGEETQYF TGCGCCAGCAGCCCCGGGGCAGGGGGGGAAGAGACCCAGTACTTC
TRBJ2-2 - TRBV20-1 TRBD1 CSAPRRGLNTGELFF TGCAGTGCTCCTCGCAGGGGGCTGAACACCGGGGAGCTGTTTTTT
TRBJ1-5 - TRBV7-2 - CASSLSSGRTQPQHF TGTGCCAGCAGCTTATCATCAGGGAGGACTCAGCCCCAGCATTTT
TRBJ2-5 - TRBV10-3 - CAISESSRGRETQYF TGTGCCATCAGTGAGTCGTCTAGGGGGAGGGAGACCCAGTACTTC
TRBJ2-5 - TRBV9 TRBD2 CASSVVSSGTQETQYF TGTGCCAGCAGCGTAGTGAGTAGCGGGACCCAAGAGACCCAGTACTTC
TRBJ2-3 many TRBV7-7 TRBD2 CASSFIAGDTDTQYF TGTGCTAGCAGCTTCATCGCGGGAGACACAGATACGCAGTATTTT
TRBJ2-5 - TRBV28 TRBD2 CASSYTGAGTGRGTQYF TGTGCCAGCAGCTACACGGGCGCGGGCACCGGGAGGGGGACCCAGTACTTC
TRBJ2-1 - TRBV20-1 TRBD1 CSATGQGIYNEQFF TGCAGTGCTACCGGACAGGGGATTTACAATGAGCAGTTCTTC
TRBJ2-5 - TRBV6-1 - CASRGPFKYQETQYF TGTGCCAGCAGGGGACCGTTCAAGTACCAAGAGACCCAGTACTTC
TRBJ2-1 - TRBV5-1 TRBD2 CASSPRARTSGYNEQFF TGCGCCAGCAGCCCACGCGCGCGGACTAGCGGCTACAATGAGCAGTTCTTC
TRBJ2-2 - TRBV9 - CASSVEVYTGELFF TGTGCCAGCAGCGTGGAGGTATACACCGGGGAGCTGTTTTTT
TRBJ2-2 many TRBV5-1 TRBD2 CASSIRIAGGGTGELFF TGCGCCAGCAGCATCCGAATAGCGGGAGGGGGCACCGGGGAGCTGTTTTTT
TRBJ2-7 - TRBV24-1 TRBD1 CATSDWTGGEQYF TGTGCCACCAGTGATTGGACAGGGGGCGAGCAGTACTTC
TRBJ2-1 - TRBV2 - CASSEGAPLYNEQFF TGTGCCAGCAGTGAAGGTGCGCCTCTGTACAATGAGCAGTTCTTC
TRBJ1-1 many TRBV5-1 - CASSRDENTEAFF TGCGCCAGCAGCAGGGATGAGAACACTGAAGCTTTCTTT
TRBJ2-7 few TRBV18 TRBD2 CASSPSGRASYEQYF TGTGCCAGCTCACCAAGCGGGAGGGCGTCCTACGAGCAGTACTTC
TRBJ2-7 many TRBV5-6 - CASSQPTRGVEQYF TGTGCCAGCAGCCAACCAACCCGCGGGGTCGAGCAGTACTTC
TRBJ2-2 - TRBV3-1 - CATCQEYGGRYTGELFF TGTGCCACCTGCCAAGAGTATGGGGGGAGGTACACCGGGGAGCTGTTTTTT